The 27 T cell receptor beta chains below were found in one sample sequenced in a study of T cell responses to AZD1222 COVID-19 vaccine. Assay used: immunoSEQ multiplex PCR; TCRdb lists only in-frame clones, some missing. The data contain 67,000 or so clones, 80% to 85% of them singletons. The specimen was peripheral blood, collected on day 0 of AZD1222 vaccination. The receptors come from an adult in good health.

This clone was recorded only once. This sequence joins TRBV7-3 and TRBJ1-1, with a weak D call TRBD1 (5 bases). In germline, CDR1 is SGHTA, CDR2 FQGTGA. The V and J ends lost 5 bases and 5 bases respectively, with 21 bases between them. This CDR3 contains 16 residues. CDR3 sequence reads: CASSRDGRGLRTEAFF. CDR3 DNA sequence: TGTGCCAGCAGCCGGGACGGACGGGGGTTAAGGACTGAAGCTTTCTTT.

The chain recombines TRBV3-1 (or the pseudogene TRBV3-2) with TRBJ2-3; D might be TRBD1 (6 bases). The CDR3 extends over 15 amino acids. Germline assignment: CDR1 LGHDT and CDR2 YNNKEL (reference sequence). Deletions cut 1 base from V and 0 bases from J, with 8 bases between. The CDR3 sequence is CASSQGDISTDTQYF. DNA for the CDR3: TGTGCCAGCAGCCAAGGGGACATAAGCACAGATACGCAGTATTTT.

V and J are TRBV11-2 and TRBJ1-4; D may be TRBD1 (6 bases). V lost 5 bases, J lost 7 bases, and 17 bases lay in between. Germline V gene lookup returns CDR1 SGHAT and CDR2 FQNNGV. CDR3 length: 15 amino acids. The CDR3 loop is CASSPGTPGVEKLFF. The CDR3 region has the DNA TGTGCCAGCAGCCCTGGGACACCGGGGGTTGAAAAACTGTTTTTT. Full variable domain (missing parts from reference TRBV11-2 and TRBJ1-4): EAGVAQSPRYKIIEKRQSVAFWCNPISGHATLYWYQQILGQGPKLLIQFQNNGVVDDSQLPKDRFSAERLKGVDSTLKIQPAKLEDSAVYLCASSPGTPGVEKLFFGSGTQLSVL.

J is TRBJ1-2 and V is TRBV28; D gene unclear. Trimming cost V 4 bases and J 8 bases, with 11 bases left between them. From germline, CDR1 is MDHEN and CDR2 SYDVKM. CDR3 size: 12 residues. CDR3 in amino acids: CASSSAGRGYTF. CDR3 nucleotide sequence: TGTGCCAGCAGTTCGGCCGGGCGGGGCTACACCTTC.

The rearrangement links TRBV5-1 to TRBJ1-2; D is ambiguous. This CDR3 has 12 residues. Per the germline V gene, CDR1 is SGHRS and CDR2 is YFSETQ. Trimming shortened V by 7 bases and J by 4 bases, and 11 bases separated the two germline ends. The CDR3 DNA follows: TGCGCCAGCGCCCAAGGAAGCTATGGCTACACCTTC. This translates into CASAQGSYGYTF.

This chain uses TRBV10-1 with TRBJ2-7; 7 bases map to TRBD2. Germline-derived CDR1 and CDR2 are WNHNN and SYGVQD (reference sequence). The CDR3 runs to 13 residues. Trimming cost V 4 bases and J 5 bases; bases outside gene matches: 5. The CDR3 loop is CASSVAGGDEQYF. The CDR3 DNA is TGCGCCAGCAGTGTGGCTGGGGGGGACGAGCAGTACTTC.

This sequence joins TRBV29-1 and TRBJ2-7, with D uncertain. Trimming took off 3 bases at V and 0 bases at J, with 6 bases between the two ends. The CDR3 is 12 amino acids. Germline V gene sequence: CDR1 SQVTM, CDR2 ANQGSEA. CDR3 region: CSVEGSSYEQYF. The DNA of the CDR3 is TGCAGCGTTGAGGGCAGCTCCTACGAGCAGTACTTC.

The chain recombines TRBV7-2 with TRBJ1-1; maybe TRBD1 (5 bases). The CDR3 is made up of 13 amino acids. Trimming left V 5 bases short and J 4 bases short, with 11 bases between. Germline-derived CDR1 and CDR2 are SGHTA and FQGNSA. CDR3 bases: TGTGCCAGCAGCCCGGGGGGGTCCACTGAAGCTTTCTTT. Protein: CASSPGGSTEAFF.

The CDR3 protein is CASTLGQGGTGELFF. The CDR3 DNA sequence: TGTGCCAGCACCCTAGGGCAGGGAGGCACCGGGGAGCTGTTTTTT. The chain joins TRBV7-3 to TRBJ2-2, with D possibly TRBD2 on 6 matching bases. Germline V gene sequence: CDR1 SGHTA, CDR2 FQGTGA. Trimming left V 7 bases short and J 4 bases short, with 16 bases between. The CDR3 sequence is 15 residues long. Full variable domain (rest looked up from reference TRBV7-3 and TRBJ2-2): GAGVSQTPSNKVTEKGKYVELRCDPISGHTALYWYRQSLGQGPEFLIYFQGTGAADDSGLPNDRFFAVRPEGSVSTLKIQRTERGDSAVYLCASTLGQGGTGELFFGEGSRLTVL.

In its sample, this clone was seen a few times. The J gene is TRBJ1-4, the V gene TRBV28, with a tentative D call TRBD1 (6 bases). CDR3 length equals 15 residues. V dropped 8 bases and J dropped 7 bases, with 20 bases sitting between them. CDR1 and CDR2 from the germline V gene are MDHEN and SYDVKM. This CDR3 reads CASGGGMGFREKLFF. For the CDR3, the DNA is TGTGCCAGCGGGGGCGGGATGGGGTTTCGTGAAAAACTGTTTTTT.

The CDR3 here is CASSPNTMNTEAFF. The CDR3 DNA reads as TGTGCCAGCTCACCAAACACGATGAACACTGAAGCTTTCTTT. The chain is built from TRBV18 and TRBJ1-1; no firm D call. The CDR3 sequence is 14 residues long. In germline, CDR1 is KGHSH, CDR2 LQKENI. V lost 2 bases and J lost 0, with 7 bases in between.

Only one count was recorded for this clone. CDR3 sequence (DNA): TGTGCCAGCAGTGAAAATTGGGCAGGGGCGGCTCAGCCCCAGCATTTT. Translation: CASSENWAGAAQPQHF. The chain has TRBV6-1 and TRBJ1-5; tentative D call: TRBD1 (6 bases). CDR1 is MNHNS and CDR2 is SASEGT in the germline V gene. CDR3 size: 16 residues. Trimming pared 2 bases from V and 6 bases from J, leaving 17 bases between.

J is TRBJ1-4 and V is TRBV28; perhaps TRBD1 as D (6 bases). Trimming removed 6 bases from V and 5 bases from J, with 19 bases in between. The CDR3 is made up of 16 amino acids. CDR1 is MDHEN, CDR2 SYDVKM, per germline. CDR3 loop: CASRAGRRGGNEKLFF. DNA of the CDR3: TGTGCCAGCAGGGCGGGCCGGAGGGGGGGGAATGAAAAACTGTTTTTT.

The V call is TRBV7-8, the J call TRBJ2-3; D might be TRBD1 (5 bases). There are 13 residues in the CDR3. The V gene's germline CDR1 is SGHVS and CDR2 FQNEAQ. V lost 1 base and J lost 3, with 5 bases in between. The CDR3 sequence is CASSLEGTDTQYF. The CDR3 DNA is TGTGCCAGCAGCTTAGAGGGGACAGATACGCAGTATTTT.

The chain recombines TRBV27 with TRBJ2-7; D gene unclear. The ends were cut back, 5 bases at V and 2 bases at J, with 7 bases in the middle. The germline CDR1 and CDR2 sequences are MNHEY and SMNVEV (reference sequence). The CDR3 spans 12 residues. The DNA of the CDR3 is TGTGCCAGCAGTCCAGATACCTACGAGCAGTACTTC. It translates to CASSPDTYEQYF.

The chain couples TRBV5-1 to TRBJ2-2, with 12 bases identical to TRBD2. The V and J ends lost 0 bases and 3 bases, in that order; junction bases with no gene match: 6. Germline V CDR1 and CDR2: SGHRS, YFSETQ. CDR3 length: 18 amino acids. In nucleotides, the CDR3 is TGCGCCAGCAGCTTGGAGGGCTCTAGCGGGGGGGACACCGGGGAGCTGTTTTTT. Translation gives CASSLEGSSGGDTGELFF.

The rearrangement uses TRBV10-2 and TRBJ1-1; no clear D gene. Trimming pared 4 bases from V and 5 bases from J, leaving 8 bases between. The CDR3 runs to 12 residues. CDR1 and CDR2 from the germline V gene are WSHSY and SAAADI. The CDR3 sequence: CASSGHRTEAFF. CDR3 bases: TGCGCCAGCAGTGGCCACAGAACTGAAGCTTTCTTT.

The chain links TRBV10-3 to TRBJ2-5, with 8 bases identical to TRBD2. The germline V gene encodes CDR1 ENHRY and CDR2 SYGVKD. Trimming cost V 10 bases and J 5 bases; bases outside gene matches: 9. The CDR3 is made up of 13 amino acids. CDR3 DNA: TGTGCCACAAACGGGGGGGCCGATGAGACCCAGTACTTC. Protein product: CATNGGADETQYF.

The chain has TRBV3-1 (or the pseudogene TRBV3-2) and TRBJ1-6; maybe TRBD1 (6 bases). V lost 1 base and J 9 bases, leaving 19 bases between the germline ends. CDR3 length: 17 residues. Germline CDR1 is LGHDT and CDR2 is YNNKEL (reference sequence). In DNA, the CDR3 is TGTGCCAGCAGCCAAGGGGAATGGGGGGCTCGGGGTTCACCCCTCCACTTT. Its translation: CASSQGEWGARGSPLHF.

The chain uses TRBV6-5 and TRBJ1-1, with a possible D match to TRBD1 (6 bases). Trimming stripped 6 bases from V and 0 bases from J, with 11 bases between. The CDR3 is 14 residues long. CDR1 and CDR2 from the germline V gene are MNHEY and SVGAGI. DNA of the CDR3: TGTGCCAGCAGGGTGGGGGCGGTGAACACTGAAGCTTTCTTT. It yields the protein CASRVGAVNTEAFF.

This chain's CDR3 is CASSPGRQGGTEAFF. For the CDR3, the DNA is TGTGCCAGCTCCCCCGGTAGACAGGGAGGGACTGAAGCTTTCTTT. J is TRBJ1-1 and V is TRBV25-1, with 7 bases aligning to TRBD1. The CDR3 is 15 residues long. The V gene end was trimmed by 8 bases and the J gene end by 5 bases; junction bases not matched to a gene: 14. Germline assignment: CDR1 MGHDK and CDR2 SYGVNS.

The chain links TRBV30 to TRBJ1-1, with D tentatively TRBD1 (6 bases). Germline assignment: CDR1 GTSNPN and CDR2 SVGIG (reference sequence). The V and J ends lost 5 bases and 0 bases respectively, with 10 bases between them. This CDR3 comprises 13 residues. The CDR3 protein is CAWEQGLNTEAFF. CDR3 nucleotides: TGTGCCTGGGAACAGGGATTGAACACTGAAGCTTTCTTT.

V is TRBV5-4 and J is TRBJ2-1, with D possibly matching TRBD1 (5 bases). V lost 0 bases and J lost 0, with 7 bases in between. In germline, CDR1 is SGHNT, CDR2 YYREEE (reference sequence). This CDR3 has 15 amino acids. CDR3 amino acids: CASSLDRNSYNEQFF. CDR3 bases: TGTGCCAGCAGCTTGGACAGGAACTCCTACAATGAGCAGTTCTTC.

The chain combines TRBV28 with TRBJ2-2; possible D gene TRBD1, 6 bases. Germline values: CDR1 MDHEN, CDR2 SYDVKM. The CDR3 is 16 amino acids. The germline V and J ends were trimmed by 6 bases and 0 bases, with 14 bases remaining between them. CDR3 DNA sequence: TGTGCCAGCAGCTCCCCATGGGGGCCGAACACCGGGGAGCTGTTTTTT. This gives the protein CASSSPWGPNTGELFF.

The gene calls are TRBV2 and TRBJ1-2; possibly TRBD1 for D (5 bases). Germline CDR1 is SNHLY and CDR2 is FYNNEI. CDR3 size: 13 residues. Deletions cut 2 bases from V and 5 bases from J, with 9 bases between. DNA for the CDR3: TGTGCCAGCAGTGAAATCCCAGGGTATGGCTACACCTTC. Amino acid sequence: CASSEIPGYGYTF.

This clone was recorded only once. The chain joins TRBV7-3 to TRBJ1-6; tentatively, D is TRBD1 (5 bases). The CDR3 totals 16 residues. Trimming left V 5 bases short and J 13 bases short, with 24 bases between. The germline gives CDR1 SGHTA, CDR2 FQGTGA. The CDR3 sequence: CASSDNPTGSRLPLHF. CDR3 bases: TGTGCCAGCAGCGACAATCCCACAGGCTCTCGCCTCCCCCTCCACTTT.

This chain links TRBV10-3 with TRBJ2-1; weak D call: TRBD1 (5 bases). Per germline, CDR1 ENHRY and CDR2 SYGVKD. The CDR3 extends over 13 amino acids. Trimming removed 2 bases from V and 11 bases from J, with 13 bases in between. The DNA of the CDR3 is TGTGCCATCAGTGAGCAGGGAACGGATCAGCAGTTCTTC. Translating gives CAISEQGTDQQFF.